One and the same sample provided the 25 T cell receptor beta chains below, sequenced in a study of blood T cells in healthy people across ages. Alongside a J-beta primer mix, a sample-barcoded 5' primer served in a second PCR lasting 7 to 11 cycles. Each CDR3 protein is one row after TCRdb ran MiXCR on the 5' RACE reads. The sample gives over 1,200,000 distinct CDR3 sequences, approximately 60% of which show up once; 5% to 7% is in the top ten. Material for sequencing was blood. The source is a man aged 18 to 30 in good health.

Points on this clonotype: An end of the junction differs from the germline gene, which may be a read error. The CDR3 loop is CTSSFRTSGGYEQYF. As DNA, the CDR3 is TGTACCAGCAGCTTCCGGACTAGCGGGGGCTACGAGCAGTACTTC. The rearrangement uses TRBV7-6 and TRBJ2-4; 13 bases line up with TRBD2. The J call may be in error: the DNA end matches TRBJ2-7 better. CDR1 and CDR2 from the germline V gene are SGHVS and FNYEAQ. The CDR3 has 15 residues.

This chain joins TRBV13 and TRBJ1-2; D gene uncertain. The V gene lost 5 bases and the J gene lost 1 base, with 17 bases spanning the gap. CDR1 PRHDT and CDR2 FYEKMQ come from the germline V gene (reference sequence). CDR3 size: 16 residues. CDR3 loop: CASSPSPPRCNYGYTF. The CDR3 nucleotides are TGTGCCAGCAGCCCCTCCCCCCCCAGGTGTAACTATGGCTACACCTTC. Variable domain in full (rest from reference TRBV13 and TRBJ1-2): AAGVIQSPRHLIKEKRETATLKCYPIPRHDTVYWYQQGPGQDPQFLISFYEKMQSDKGSIPDRFSAQQFSDYHSELNMSSLELGDSALYFCASSPSPPRCNYGYTFGSGTRLTVV.

The chain couples TRBV6-2 or TRBV6-3 to TRBJ2-4, with unresolved D. The DNA end favors TRBJ2-7, so the J call may be wrong. This CDR3 is 14 amino acids long. Looked up from germline, CDR1 is MNHEY and CDR2 is SVGEGT. CDR3 DNA: TGTGCCAGCAGTTACTCATCAGGTTTCTACGAGCAGTACTTC. Translation: CASSYSSGFYEQYF.

The sample holds a few counts of this clonotype. The J gene is TRBJ2-1, the V gene TRBV6-5, with D perhaps being TRBD1 or TRBD2 (5 bases each). From germline, CDR1 is MNHEY and CDR2 SVGAGI. V lost 4 bases to trimming and J lost 8 bases, with 12 bases between them. This CDR3 has 13 residues. The CDR3 sequence is CASSFGGGDEQFF. CDR3 nucleotide sequence: TGTGCCAGCAGTTTTGGGGGTGGGGATGAGCAGTTCTTC.

The gene calls are TRBV20-1 and TRBJ2-1; weak D call: TRBD2 (6 bases). V was clipped by 6 bases and J by 4 bases, with 19 bases between them. The CDR3 has 15 amino acids. CDR1 DFQATT and CDR2 SNEGSKA come from the germline V gene (reference sequence). CDR3 bases: TGCAGTGCCAAACTAGAAGCGGGTCTTTACAATGAGCAGTTCTTC. Translating gives CSAKLEAGLYNEQFF.

The rearrangement uses TRBV5-5 and TRBJ2-5, with 7 bases matching TRBD1. This CDR3 spans 15 amino acids. Germline CDR1 reads SGHKS; CDR2 reads YYEKEE (reference sequence). The V and J ends lost 4 bases and 5 bases, in that order; junction bases with no gene match: 11. As DNA, the CDR3 is TGTGCCAGCAGCCCGGGACAGAGCCAAGGGGAGACCCAGTACTTC. Amino acids: CASSPGQSQGETQYF.

The chain is built from TRBV20-1 and TRBJ1-2; 7 bases match TRBD1. Trimming took 4 bases from V and 6 from J; bases not matched to a gene: 14. CDR1 DFQATT and CDR2 SNEGSKA come from the germline V gene (reference sequence). CDR3 length equals 15 residues. CDR3 coding DNA: TGCAGTGCTATTAAAGACAGGGATGGTTGGCATGGCTACACCTTC. This gives the protein CSAIKDRDGWHGYTF.

The rearrangement links TRBV4-3 to TRBJ2-1, with D possibly TRBD2 on 5 matching bases. Matching the DNA end better, TRBJ2-7 makes the J call doubtful. Germline CDR1 reads LGHNA; CDR2 reads YSLEER. CDR3 size: 18 residues. In DNA, the CDR3 is TGCGCCAGCAGCCAAGAGAATTTTCGAGGACTTACAATTTACGAGCAGTACTTC. Residues: CASSQENFRGLTIYEQYF.

On this clonotype: Sequence at one end of the junction differs from germline and may be a read error. The V and J genes are TRBV11-3 and TRBJ2-3; 7 nucleotides agree with TRBD1. The CDR3 is 15 amino acids. Germline CDR1 is SGHNT and CDR2 is YENEEA. CDR3 nucleotide sequence: TGTGCCAGCAGCCCTCGCAGGGGGAAGACAGATACGCGGTATTTT. Residues: CASSPRRGKTDTRYF.

The V gene is TRBV4-1, the J gene TRBJ2-1; D is unclear. The CDR3 has 14 residues. The V gene's germline CDR1 is MGHRA and CDR2 YSYEKL. Between the trimmed V and J ends, which lost 4 bases and 9 bases, there was a span of 16 bases. In nucleotides, the CDR3 is TGCGCCAGCAGCCCCGGCCTCAACTGGGGTGAGCAGTTCTTC. Encoded protein: CASSPGLNWGEQFF.

This clonotype was found once. The genes are TRBV20-1 and TRBJ2-1; 14 bases agree with TRBD2. The length of the CDR3 is 16 residues. The V gene end was trimmed by 5 bases and the J gene end by 3 bases; junction bases not matched to a gene: 6. Germline CDR1 reads DFQATT; CDR2 reads SNEGSKA (reference sequence). The CDR3 DNA reads TGCAGTGCTCGGGGACTAGCGGGGGAAAACTACAATGAGCAGTTCTTC. It codes for CSARGLAGENYNEQFF.

The chain carries TRBV12-5 and TRBJ2-1; 7 bases agree with TRBD2. The CDR3 loop spans 16 amino acids. Germline CDR1 LGHNT, CDR2 FRNRAP. Trimming took 7 bases from V and 8 from J; bases not matched to a gene: 17. The CDR3 loop is CASAPGPSGTIDEQFF. The CDR3 region has the DNA TGTGCTAGTGCCCCAGGGCCCAGCGGGACTATCGATGAGCAGTTCTTC.

V usage is TRBV4-3 and J usage is TRBJ2-7; 8 nucleotides line up with TRBD1. V shed 0 bases, J shed 3 bases, and the junction held 10 bases outside the gene matches. CDR3 length equals 17 residues. Looked up from germline, CDR1 is LGHNA and CDR2 is YSLEER. CDR3 sequence (DNA): TGCGCCAGCAGCCAAGAAAGGTCAGGGGGCGCGTTCTACGAGCAGTACTTC. Translation gives CASSQERSGGAFYEQYF.

There are a few counts of this clonotype. The gene calls are TRBV12-3 or TRBV12-4 and TRBJ1-2; the D gene is possibly TRBD1 (6 bases). CDR3 length: 16 residues. The V end lost 0 bases, the J end lost 2 bases, and 13 bases lay between the germline ends. The CDR3 sequence is CASSLAMDRPNYGYTF. The CDR3 nucleotides read TGTGCCAGCAGTTTAGCCATGGACAGACCGAACTATGGCTACACCTTC.

This CDR3 reads CASSPPAGPQETQYF. In DNA, the CDR3 is TGTGCCAGCAGTCCCCCAGCGGGTCCACAAGAGACCCAGTACTTC. V is TRBV27 and J is TRBJ2-5, with D possibly TRBD2 on 6 matching bases. V was pared by 5 bases and J by 2 bases, with 15 bases between. CDR3 length: 15 residues. CDR1 and CDR2 from the germline V gene are MNHEY and SMNVEV (reference sequence).

This sequence joins TRBV12-3 or TRBV12-4 and TRBJ2-4; D tentatively reads TRBD1 or TRBD2 (5 bases each). The J call is doubtful: the DNA matches TRBJ2-7 better. The CDR3 is 14 amino acids. CDR3 nucleotide sequence: TGTGCCAGCAGGATACGAGAGGGACCCTACGAGCAGTACTTC. As protein: CASRIREGPYEQYF.

The chain combines TRBV4-1 with TRBJ2-1, with 7 bases fitting TRBD1. The germline V gene encodes CDR1 MGHRA and CDR2 YSYEKL. J was trimmed by 0 bases and V by 2 bases; bases with no gene match: 7. The CDR3 length is 17 residues. CDR3 sequence: CASSQQRWDSSYNEQFF. In DNA form, the CDR3 reads TGCGCCAGCAGCCAACAACGCTGGGACAGCTCCTACAATGAGCAGTTCTTC.

The gene calls are TRBV11-2 and TRBJ2-7; D is ambiguous. CDR1 and CDR2 from the germline V gene are SGHAT and FQNNGV. The V and J ends lost 3 bases and 5 bases respectively, with 11 bases between them. The CDR3 is 13 residues long. CDR3 sequence reads: CASSFPNQDEQYF. The CDR3 DNA reads as TGTGCCAGCAGCTTCCCCAACCAAGACGAGCAGTACTTC. The entire variable domain, with the rest obtained from reference TRBV11-2 and TRBJ2-7, is as follows: EAGVAQSPRYKIIEKRQSVAFWCNPISGHATLYWYQQILGQGPKLLIQFQNNGVVDDSQLPKDRFSAERLKGVDSTLKIQPAKLEDSAVYLCASSFPNQDEQYFGPGTRLTVT.

The chain uses TRBV20-1 and TRBJ2-5, with TRBD2 matching over 13 bases. Germline CDR1 reads DFQATT; CDR2 reads SNEGSKA (reference sequence). V lost 3 bases, J lost 2 bases, and 3 bases stayed unmatched. CDR3 size: 15 residues. Here the CDR3 DNA reads TGCAGTGCTAGGGGACTAGCGGGGACTCAAGAGACCCAGTACTTC. This encodes CSARGLAGTQETQYF.

J is TRBJ2-1 and V is TRBV3-1, with 7 bases aligning to TRBD2. The germline V gene has CDR1 LGHDT and CDR2 YNNKEL (reference sequence). The J segment lost 10 bases and the V segment lost 1 base, leaving 13 bases of the junction unmatched. This CDR3 is built from 16 residues. The CDR3 region has the DNA TGTGCCAGCAGCCAAGGAGAACCGATCTGGGACTACGAGCAGTTCTTC. Translated: CASSQGEPIWDYEQFF.

The gene calls are TRBV7-9 and TRBJ2-7; 10 bases map to TRBD1. Germline CDR1 SEHNR, CDR2 FQNEAQ (reference sequence). Losses at the gene ends were 4 bases for V and 6 bases for J; bases not matched to a gene: 12. The CDR3 consists of 16 residues. The CDR3 protein is CASSSPLGTGVIEQYF. In DNA, the CDR3 is TGTGCCAGCAGCTCCCCCCTTGGGACAGGGGTGATCGAGCAGTACTTC.

The gene calls are TRBV12-5 and TRBJ1-2, with 7 positions matching TRBD1. Per the germline V gene, CDR1 is LGHNT and CDR2 is FRNRAP. V dropped 5 bases and J dropped 4; count of bases not matched to a gene: 7. This CDR3 has 14 residues. This CDR3 is CASGPSGGVYGYTF. The CDR3 nucleotides are TGTGCTAGTGGTCCCTCAGGGGGGGTCTATGGCTACACCTTC.

The chain carries TRBV7-9 and TRBJ1-2; 8 bases agree with TRBD1. CDR3 length equals 18 residues. The germline V gene encodes CDR1 SEHNR and CDR2 FQNEAQ (reference sequence). V trimming: 5 bases; J trimming: 3 bases; junction bases outside the gene matches: 17. CDR3 sequence (DNA): TGTGCCAGCAGCGCAGTACCCGGGACAGGCGATTCCCACTATGGCTACACCTTC. Translating gives CASSAVPGTGDSHYGYTF.

The V and J genes are TRBV28 and TRBJ1-3; TRBD1 might be the D (6 bases). The CDR3 loop spans 16 amino acids. The germline gives CDR1 MDHEN, CDR2 SYDVKM. Between the trimmed V and J ends, which lost 3 bases and 4 bases, there was a span of 16 bases. CDR3 sequence: CASSFVGAGTGNTIYF. In DNA form, the CDR3 reads TGTGCCAGCAGTTTTGTGGGCGCAGGGACAGGAAACACCATATATTTT.

The V and J genes are TRBV6-5 and TRBJ1-5, with TRBD1 matching over 7 bases. CDR3 size: 14 residues. The germline V gene has CDR1 MNHEY and CDR2 SVGAGI. Trimming removed 6 bases from V and 6 bases from J; junction bases left unmatched: 8. CDR3 bases: TGTGCCAGCAGCATATCAGGGGGGAGTCAGCCCCAGCATTTT. Encoded protein: CASSISGGSQPQHF.